These T cell receptor beta chains were read from a single sample in a study of blood T cell repertoires in COVID-19. The data were produced by immunoSEQ multiplex PCR, yet TCRdb's version contains in-frame clones alone and is incomplete. The top ten hold 7.5% to 9.5% of the sample, which has tens of thousands of clones, around nine tenths seen once. Sequencing was performed on peripheral blood. These receptors came from a human donor in a cohort sampled during active COVID-19. Each CDR3 is given with its conserved first and last residue.

v_call: TRBV5-1; j_call: TRBJ1-4; cdr3_aa: CASRDSRNEKLFF
v_call: TRBV5-1; j_call: TRBJ1-2; cdr3_aa: CASRWADRNYGYTF
v_call: TRBV19; j_call: TRBJ1-1; cdr3_aa: CASRPTGKVNTEAFF
v_call: TRBV2; j_call: TRBJ1-2; cdr3_aa: CASSDAGQGAVRGAYTF
v_call: TRBV5-1; j_call: TRBJ1-2; cdr3_aa: CASSLNGLLRQASNYGYTF
v_call: TRBV27; j_call: TRBJ2-7; cdr3_aa: CASSLSPWGQGAGHEQYF
v_call: TRBV11-2; j_call: TRBJ2-7; cdr3_aa: CASSLSARQTHYEQYF
v_call: TRBV5-1; j_call: TRBJ2-7; cdr3_aa: CASSAGQSYTYEQYF
v_call: TRBV15; j_call: TRBJ2-7; cdr3_aa: CATWDRHSYEQYF
v_call: TRBV30; j_call: TRBJ2-7; cdr3_aa: CAWGEHEQYF
v_call: TRBV19; j_call: TRBJ2-6; cdr3_aa: CASSKRQGTNVLTF